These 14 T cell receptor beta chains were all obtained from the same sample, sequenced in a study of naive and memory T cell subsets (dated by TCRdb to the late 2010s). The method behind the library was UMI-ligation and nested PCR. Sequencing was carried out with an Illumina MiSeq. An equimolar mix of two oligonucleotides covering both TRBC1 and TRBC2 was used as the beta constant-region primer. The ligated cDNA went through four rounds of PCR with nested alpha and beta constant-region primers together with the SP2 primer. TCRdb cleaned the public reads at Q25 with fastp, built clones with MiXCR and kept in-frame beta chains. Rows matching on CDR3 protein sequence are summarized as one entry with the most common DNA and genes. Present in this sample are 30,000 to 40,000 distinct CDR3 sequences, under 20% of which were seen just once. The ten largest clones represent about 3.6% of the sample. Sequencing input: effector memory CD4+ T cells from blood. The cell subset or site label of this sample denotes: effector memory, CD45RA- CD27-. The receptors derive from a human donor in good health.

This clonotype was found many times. CDR3 nucleotide sequence: TGTGCCAGCAGTCCTACAGCAGCCGGCAATCAGCCCCAGCATTTT. It is translated as CASSPTAAGNQPQHF. This rearrangement joins TRBV6-1 to TRBJ1-5; D gene ambiguous. Per germline, CDR1 MNHNS and CDR2 SASEGT. This CDR3 has 15 amino acids. Trimming took off 5 bases at V and 2 bases at J, with 13 bases between the two ends.

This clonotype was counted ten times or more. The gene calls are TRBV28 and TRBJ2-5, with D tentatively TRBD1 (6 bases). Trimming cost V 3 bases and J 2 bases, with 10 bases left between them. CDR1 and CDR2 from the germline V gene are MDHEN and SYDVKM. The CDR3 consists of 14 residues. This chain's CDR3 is CASSFGRGQETQYF. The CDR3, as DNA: TGTGCCAGCAGTTTTGGCAGGGGTCAAGAGACCCAGTACTTC. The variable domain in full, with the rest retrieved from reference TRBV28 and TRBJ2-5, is DVKVTQSSRYLVKRTGEKVFLECVQDMDHENMFWYRQDPGLGLRLIYFSYDVKMKEKGDIPEGYSVSREKKERFSLILESASTNQTSMYLCASSFGRGQETQYFGPGTRLLVL.

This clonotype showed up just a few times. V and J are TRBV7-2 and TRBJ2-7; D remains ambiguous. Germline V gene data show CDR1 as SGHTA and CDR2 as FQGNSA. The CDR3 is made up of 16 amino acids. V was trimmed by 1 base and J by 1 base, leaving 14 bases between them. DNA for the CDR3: TGTGCCAGCAGCTTAGGTGGCCGACGCGCGTCCTACGAGCAGTACTTC. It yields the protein CASSLGGRRASYEQYF.

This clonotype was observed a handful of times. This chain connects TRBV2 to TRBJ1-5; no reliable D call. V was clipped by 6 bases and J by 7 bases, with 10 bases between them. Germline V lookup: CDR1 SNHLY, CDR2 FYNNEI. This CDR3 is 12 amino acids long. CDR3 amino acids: CASSRLGQPQHF. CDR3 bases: TGTGCCAGCAGCCGACTGGGCCAGCCCCAGCATTTT.

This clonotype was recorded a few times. CDR3 bases: TGTGCCAGCAGTGAGTACAGGGGGCGAGAAGCTTTCTTT. Translation gives CASSEYRGREAFF. The rearrangement uses TRBV25-1 and TRBJ1-1; 9 bases match TRBD1. The CDR3 length is 13 residues. Germline CDR1 MGHDK, CDR2 SYGVNS. V dropped 3 bases and J dropped 8; count of bases not matched to a gene: 4.

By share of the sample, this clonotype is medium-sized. The CDR3, as DNA: TGTGCCTGGAGTGCGGGGTATAGCAATCAGCCCCAGCATTTT. It encodes CAWSAGYSNQPQHF. V gene TRBV30 combines with J gene TRBJ1-5; no clear D gene. The germline V gene encodes CDR1 GTSNPN and CDR2 SVGIG (reference sequence). The CDR3 has 14 amino acids. Between the trimmed V and J ends, which lost 1 base and 0 bases, there was a span of 7 bases.

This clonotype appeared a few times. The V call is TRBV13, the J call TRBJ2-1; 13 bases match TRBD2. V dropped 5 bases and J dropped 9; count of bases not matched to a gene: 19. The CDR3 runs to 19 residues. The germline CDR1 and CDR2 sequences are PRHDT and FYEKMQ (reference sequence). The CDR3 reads CASSTWTSGRNNLDSEQFF. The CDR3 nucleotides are TGTGCCAGCAGCACCTGGACTAGCGGGAGAAATAATCTAGATAGTGAGCAGTTCTTC.

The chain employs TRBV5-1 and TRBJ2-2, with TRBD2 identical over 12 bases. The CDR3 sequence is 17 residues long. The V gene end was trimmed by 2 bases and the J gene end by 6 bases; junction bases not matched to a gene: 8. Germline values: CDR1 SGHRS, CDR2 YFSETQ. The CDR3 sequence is CASSFSSGRAYAGELFF. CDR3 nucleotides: TGCGCCAGCAGCTTCTCTAGCGGGAGGGCCTACGCCGGGGAGCTGTTTTTT.

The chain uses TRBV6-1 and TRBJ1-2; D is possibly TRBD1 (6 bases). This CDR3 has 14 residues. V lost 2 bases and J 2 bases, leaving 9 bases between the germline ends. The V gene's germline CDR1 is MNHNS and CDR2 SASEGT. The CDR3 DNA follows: TGTGCCAGCAGTGAACGGGGGCCCAACTATGGCTACACCTTC. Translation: CASSERGPNYGYTF.

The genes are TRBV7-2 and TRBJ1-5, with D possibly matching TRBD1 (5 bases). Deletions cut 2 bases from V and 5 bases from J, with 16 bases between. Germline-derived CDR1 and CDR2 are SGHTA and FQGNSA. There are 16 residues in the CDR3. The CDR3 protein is CASSLSGARPDQPQHF. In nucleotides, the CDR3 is TGTGCCAGCAGCTTAAGTGGGGCGAGGCCGGATCAGCCCCAGCATTTT.

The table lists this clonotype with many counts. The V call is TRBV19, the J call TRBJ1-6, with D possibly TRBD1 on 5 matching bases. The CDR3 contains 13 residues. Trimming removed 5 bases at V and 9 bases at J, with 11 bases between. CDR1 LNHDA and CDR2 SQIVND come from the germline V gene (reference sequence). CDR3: CASSHGTPSPLHF. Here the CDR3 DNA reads TGTGCCAGTAGTCATGGGACCCCTTCACCCCTCCACTTT.

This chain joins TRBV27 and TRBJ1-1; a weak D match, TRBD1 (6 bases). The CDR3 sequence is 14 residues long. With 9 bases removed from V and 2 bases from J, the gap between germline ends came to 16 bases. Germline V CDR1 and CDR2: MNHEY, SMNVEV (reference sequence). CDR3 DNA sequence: TGTGCCAGAAGGCGGGGGGCGGTCAACACTGAAGCTTTCTTT. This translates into CARRRGAVNTEAFF.

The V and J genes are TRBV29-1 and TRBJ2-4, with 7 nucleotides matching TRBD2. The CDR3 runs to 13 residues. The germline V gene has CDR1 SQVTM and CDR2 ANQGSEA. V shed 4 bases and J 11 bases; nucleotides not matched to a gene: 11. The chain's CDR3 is CSVVRSAGAVQYF. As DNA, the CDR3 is TGCAGCGTTGTCCGAAGCGCGGGAGCTGTTCAGTACTTC.

CDR3 sequence (DNA): TGTGCCAGCTCACCTCAACCAGGGAGAAGGGGGACCCAGTACTTC. It encodes CASSPQPGRRGTQYF. This chain links TRBV18 with TRBJ2-5; D may match TRBD1 or TRBD2 (5 bases each). V lost 3 bases and J lost 7, with 18 bases in between. This CDR3 contains 15 residues. Germline values: CDR1 KGHSH, CDR2 LQKENI.